This TCR beta chain was sequenced for a study of T cell repertoires in cytomegalovirus infection. Study context: The authors used CMV epitopes that were HLA-C-restricted (recently identified) and HLA-B-restricted (well studied).

About this clonotype: The target antigen is unknown.

TCRdb re-called the reads through MiXCR, storing one row per CDR3 protein. The sample comprises around 430,000 distinct CDR3 sequences, about 39% of which are singletons, and about 39% rests with the top ten. V was shortened by 5 bases and J by 5 bases, with 16 bases between the two germline ends. CDR1 is SGHVS and CDR2 is FQNEAQ in the germline V gene. CDR3 length: 16 residues. The V and J genes are TRBV7-8 and TRBJ1-6; D is perhaps TRBD1 (5 bases). The origin of this receptor is a human donor in good health (CMV status not recorded). Some clones in this sample may be carry-over from other donors' samples. Sequences were derived from cultured PBMCs, sampled from culture after CMV antigen stimulation. The CDR3 DNA reads as TGTGCCAGCAGCACGTGGGGTCAGGGAGATAATTCACCCCTCCACTTT. Encoded protein: CASSTWGQGDNSPLHF.